The source of this TCR beta chain is a study of blood T cell repertoires in COVID-19. Whole-study context: Some COVID-19 samples were acute and others convalescent; all came from the United States, Italy and Spain.

CDR3 length equals 13 residues. CDR1 and CDR2 (germline): SNHLY, FYNNEI. V was clipped by 6 bases and J by 4 bases, with 12 bases between them. Generated by immunoSEQ multiplex PCR, the TCRdb table keeps only in-frame clones and is missing some. In the table there are about 100,000 clones, around four fifths of which are singletons. The sequence came from a human donor in a cohort sampled during active COVID-19. The gene calls are TRBV2 and TRBJ1-2; TRBD1 might be the D (5 bases). Sequenced input: peripheral blood. CDR3 region: CASRDTGFYGYTF. CDR3 in DNA: TGTGCCAGCAGGGACACAGGATTCTATGGCTACACCTTC.